These 10 T cell receptor beta chains were all obtained from the same sample, sequenced in a study of blood T cell repertoires in COVID-19. Sequencing used immunoSEQ multiplex PCR; TCRdb keeps in-frame clones, though not all of them. The sample consists of about 120,000 clones, roughly 89% of them appearing once. The sequencing sample was made of peripheral blood. These receptors all stem from a woman aged 55-75 years with COVID-19, enrolled during active disease.

This clone was detected a few times. The chain uses TRBV6-6 and TRBJ1-1; unclear D gene. Trimming cost V 2 bases and J 7 bases, with 5 bases left between them. The CDR3 loop spans 11 amino acids. In germline, CDR1 is MNHNY, CDR2 SVGAGI (reference sequence). The chain's CDR3 is CASSYPGEAFF. The CDR3 DNA follows: TGTGCCAGCAGTTACCCCGGTGAAGCTTTCTTT.

This chain links TRBV3-1 (or the pseudogene TRBV3-2) with TRBJ1-3, with a possible D match to TRBD1 (5 bases). Between the trimmed V and J ends, which lost 4 bases and 7 bases, there was a span of 11 bases. Germline V lookup: CDR1 LGHDT, CDR2 YNNKEL (reference sequence). The CDR3 length is 13 residues. The CDR3 DNA is TGTGCCAGCAGCCCCTATGGGGGGAACACCATATATTTT. Translated, it gives CASSPYGGNTIYF.

The chain has TRBV6-5 and TRBJ2-5; D is possibly TRBD1 (6 bases). Trimming removed 6 bases at V and 3 bases at J, with 11 bases between. Germline V gene data show CDR1 as MNHEY and CDR2 as SVGAGI. The CDR3 runs to 13 residues. CDR3 nucleotide sequence: TGTGCCAGCAGGCGCTCAGGGGAAGAGACCCAGTACTTC. This sequence encodes CASRRSGEETQYF.

This chain links TRBV20-1 with TRBJ2-5, with D unresolved. The CDR3 sequence is 10 residues long. CDR1 and CDR2 (germline): DFQATT, SNEGSKA (reference sequence). V lost 5 bases to trimming and J lost 5 bases, with 6 bases between them. CDR3 coding DNA: TGCAGTGCTCACTCCGAGACCCAGTACTTC. Translated: CSAHSETQYF.

V is TRBV9 and J is TRBJ2-1, with TRBD2 matching 11 bases. The CDR3 sequence is 16 residues long. Germline V gene data show CDR1 as SGDLS and CDR2 as YYNGEE. V gave up 0 bases and J gave up 4 bases; unmatched junction bases: 3. CDR3: CASSVGSSGGYNEQFF. In DNA, the CDR3 is TGTGCCAGCAGCGTAGGATCTAGCGGGGGGTACAATGAGCAGTTCTTC.

The chain carries TRBV29-1 and TRBJ1-2; a weak D match, TRBD1 (5 bases). The CDR3 spans 18 residues. Trimming left V 6 bases short and J 4 bases short, with 30 bases between. The germline gives CDR1 SQVTM, CDR2 ANQGSEA. The CDR3 region has the DNA TGCAGCGTCCTAGGGGAAGGGGCATCAAACCCATGGGCCTATGGCTACACCTTC. Translated, it gives CSVLGEGASNPWAYGYTF.

V and J are TRBV4-3 and TRBJ1-2, with 8 bases fitting TRBD1. Trimming cost V 2 bases and J 6 bases; bases outside gene matches: 11. The germline V gene has CDR1 LGHNA and CDR2 YSLEER. This CDR3 contains 16 residues. The CDR3 coding sequence is TGCGCCAGCAGCCAATCGAACCCAGGGGGCGCGGATGGCTACACCTTC. It codes for CASSQSNPGGADGYTF.

The chain is built from TRBV4-3 and TRBJ1-2, with D unresolved. This CDR3 is built from 15 residues. V was trimmed by 0 bases and J by 7 bases, leaving 15 bases between them. Germline CDR1 and CDR2: LGHNA and YSLEER. Here the CDR3 reads CASSQDPGLSSGYTF. The CDR3, as DNA: TGCGCCAGCAGCCAAGATCCAGGACTGTCGAGTGGCTACACCTTC.

The chain recombines TRBV7-9 with TRBJ2-3; 10 nucleotides line up with TRBD2. The CDR3 runs 15 residues. The germline V gene encodes CDR1 SEHNR and CDR2 FQNEAQ (reference sequence). V lost 5 bases, J lost 3 bases, and 5 bases stayed unmatched. CDR3 region: CASSPPGLATDTQYF. CDR3 nucleotide sequence: TGTGCCAGCAGCCCCCCGGGACTAGCGACAGATACGCAGTATTTT.

In regard to this clone: At one boundary the junction diverges from the germline segment, which might be a read error. This chain connects TRBV9 to TRBJ2-6; 10 bases map to TRBD1. Germline CDR1 is SGDLS and CDR2 is YYNGEE. The CDR3 is 19 amino acids. CDR3 region: CARSVGGGQGTPGANVLTF. For the CDR3, the DNA is TGTGCCCGCAGCGTAGGGGGGGGACAGGGGACCCCTGGGGCCAACGTCCTGACTTTC.